This record concerns one TCR beta chain sequence. Its antigen remains unidentified. Some clones are missing from TCRdb's copy, which holds only in-frame ones; the method was immunoSEQ multiplex PCR. Recorded for this sample: 150,000 or so clones. This entry belongs to a study of T cell responses to AZD1222 COVID-19 vaccine. Study results and limitations: Spike-specific TCR breadth and depth were elevated following two AZD1222 doses. Among vaccine-associated CD4 TCRs, coverage spanned spike, with dominance at 160-218 and 743-854. Donors were chiefly white British, with a greater number of females, and clonal diversity was perhaps underestimated. Just 5 or 6 AZD1222 recipients tested seropositive at baseline.

The receptor's source is an adult in good health. Material for sequencing was peripheral blood.

DNA of the CDR3: TGTGCCAGCAGCCGCAGGGGTGGTAACTATGGCTACACCTTC. Its protein product is CASSRRGGNYGYTF. The V call is TRBV6-5, the J call TRBJ1-2; TRBD1 might be the D (6 bases). Trimming took 6 bases from V and 1 from J, leaving 12 bases between them. The CDR3 sequence is 14 residues long. Germline V lookup: CDR1 MNHEY, CDR2 SVGAGI.